Sequencing of this TCR beta chain was carried out in a study of blood T cells in healthy people across ages. Study information: The template switching approach captured approximately one barcoded beta molecule for every two T cells.

CDR1 is DFQATT and CDR2 is SNEGSKA in the germline V gene (reference sequence). Trimming cost V 3 bases and J 3 bases, with 11 bases left between them. The CDR3 has 13 amino acids. PBMCs, at least 6.5 million per sample, were isolated. The extraction recovered at least 6 micrograms of total RNA per sample. The second PCR ran about 6 to 11 cycles with a sample-barcoded 5' primer and J-beta primers. A 12-random-nucleotide template-switch adaptor tagged each cDNA molecule. TCRdb re-derived calls from the 5' RACE reads in MiXCR, one entry per CDR3 protein. The data hold 650,000 to 700,000 distinct CDR3 sequences, with 32% observed a single time.

The source is a woman older than 75 in good health. Sequenced: blood. The V gene is TRBV20-1, the J gene TRBJ1-1; no clear D gene. In DNA, the CDR3 is TGCAGTGCTAGTTCCCCAGATCACACTGAAGCTTTCTTT. This codes for CSASSPDHTEAFF.